The 8 T cell receptor beta chains below come from one sample, sequenced in a study of shared T cell receptors in the human thymus. Sequencing was performed with immunoSEQ multiplex PCR; in TCRdb, only in-frame clones are kept and a portion is missing. The sample gives hundreds of thousands of clones, more than 75% of which show up once; roughly 0.0089% is in the top ten. The sample was also linked to a second study, of human thymus T cells.

Sequencing was carried out using thymocytes. The receptors shown here come from a boy less than two years old with a congenital heart defect.

The rearrangement joins TRBV5-5 to TRBJ2-7; 9 nucleotides align to TRBD2. Losses at the gene ends were 4 bases for V and 6 bases for J; bases not matched to a gene: 5. The CDR3 has 13 amino acids. The germline gives CDR1 SGHKS, CDR2 YYEKEE (reference sequence). CDR3 in amino acids: CASSEGLAVEQYF. CDR3 DNA: TGTGCCAGCAGCGAGGGACTAGCAGTCGAGCAGTACTTC.

This clone was seen only once. The chain joins TRBV2 to TRBJ2-7; 8 bases are shared with TRBD1. The CDR3 sequence is 20 residues long. V was clipped by 6 bases and J by 2 bases; unmatched bases: 24. Germline V gene data show CDR1 as SNHLY and CDR2 as FYNNEI. The CDR3 DNA is TGTGCCAGCAGAAAATCCCCCGCACACGCCGCGGGACAGGAAACCTACGAGCAGTACTTC. Translation gives CASRKSPAHAAGQETYEQYF.

As DNA, the CDR3 is TGTGCCAGTGACCAGAGGGACAGGGGTACACAGCCCCAGCATTTT. This translates into CASDQRDRGTQPQHF. The chain employs TRBV19 and TRBJ1-5; 10 bases line up with TRBD1. Germline V lookup: CDR1 LNHDA, CDR2 SQIVND (reference sequence). The CDR3 runs 15 residues. V shed 8 bases and J 7 bases; nucleotides not matched to a gene: 11. The whole variable domain, remainder taken from reference TRBV19 and TRBJ1-5, is DGGITQSPKYLFRKEGQNVTLSCEQNLNHDAMYWYRQDPGQGLRLIYYSQIVNDFQKGDIAEGYSVSREKKESFPLTVTSAQKNPTAFYLCASDQRDRGTQPQHFGDGTRLSIL.

V usage is TRBV6-4 and J usage is TRBJ2-7, with unresolved D. The germline V and J ends were trimmed by 4 bases and 2 bases, with 18 bases remaining between them. Germline CDR1 reads MRHNA; CDR2 reads SNTAGT. There are 16 residues in the CDR3. CDR3 sequence: CASSVVAGKVPYEQYF. DNA for the CDR3: TGTGCCAGCAGTGTTGTGGCAGGTAAGGTCCCCTACGAGCAGTACTTC.

The rearrangement links TRBV2 to TRBJ2-3; 16 bases match TRBD2. The CDR3 runs to 18 residues. V lost 6 bases and J lost 6; bases outside the gene matches: 12. The germline V gene encodes CDR1 SNHLY and CDR2 FYNNEI. The CDR3 region is CASRETPGLAGGSDTQYF. CDR3 nucleotide sequence: TGTGCCAGCAGGGAGACGCCGGGACTAGCGGGGGGGTCGGATACGCAGTATTTT.

This clone was seen more than once but under ten times. V gene TRBV7-8 combines with J gene TRBJ2-5, with a tentative D call TRBD1 (6 bases). Germline loops: CDR1 SGHVS, CDR2 FQNEAQ. V was clipped by 5 bases and J by 5 bases, with 12 bases between them. The CDR3 sequence is 13 residues long. The CDR3 sequence is CASSAQGIETQYF. The CDR3 bases are TGTGCCAGCAGCGCCCAGGGGATTGAGACCCAGTACTTC.

This chain links TRBV7-9 with TRBJ2-7; perhaps TRBD2 as D (5 bases). CDR1 is SEHNR, CDR2 FQNEAQ, per germline (reference sequence). V gave up 0 bases and J gave up 2 bases, with 8 bases separating them. The CDR3 is 14 residues long. The CDR3 protein is CASSLAGRAYEQYF. The CDR3 nucleotides read TGTGCCAGCAGCTTAGCAGGGCGGGCCTACGAGCAGTACTTC.

This clone was seen just once. This chain links TRBV29-1 with TRBJ2-5; tentative D call: TRBD1 (5 bases). The CDR3 totals 15 residues. The V end lost 2 bases, the J end lost 5 bases, and 18 bases lay between the germline ends. Germline-derived CDR1 and CDR2 are SQVTM and ANQGSEA. The CDR3 DNA follows: TGCAGCGTTGAAAGAGGTACAGGAGCAGGGGAGACCCAGTACTTC. It specifies CSVERGTGAGETQYF.